Listed below are T cell receptor beta chains from one sample, sequenced in a study of T-cell memory formation after mild COVID-19. TCRdb re-called the 5' RACE reads through MiXCR, storing one row per CDR3 protein. Counted here are tens of thousands of distinct CDR3 sequences, over 9% occurring once; the ten biggest clones make up around 11%. The sequencing input was PBMCs or a T cell subset sorted from them (not recorded which). These TCRs come from an adult woman who had mild COVID-19 (a few samples of this study predate the infection). Cell type and time point are not known. Each CDR3 is given with its conserved first and last residue. D genes are given only for firm matches. Clone size is stated in some rows and not others, as once, few, many or a class when expanded.

v_call	j_call	clone_size	d_call	cdr3_nt	cdr3_aa
TRBV28	TRBJ2-1	medium-sized	TRBD2	TGTGCCAGCAGCCTCGGGACTAGCGGGAGAAAGTCATACAATGAGCAGTTCTTC	CASSLGTSGRKSYNEQFF
TRBV14	TRBJ2-7	NA	NA	TGTGCCAGCAGCCAACTGTACAGTTCCTACGAGCAGTACTTC	CASSQLYSSYEQYF
TRBV7-9	TRBJ2-7	NA	NA	TGTGCCAGCAGCTTGACAGGACCTTCCTACGAGCAGTACTTC	CASSLTGPSYEQYF
TRBV6-2/TRBV6-3	TRBJ2-5	many	TRBD2	TGTGCCAGCAGTTTCGCCCTGGTGCTAGCGGGATTGGGTGAGACCCAGTACTTC	CASSFALVLAGLGETQYF
TRBV20-1	TRBJ2-3	few	NA	TGCAGTGCTAGTGGTGGTCCAGATACGCAGTATTTT	CSASGGPDTQYF
TRBV7-9	TRBJ2-1	NA	TRBD2	TGTGCCAGCAGCTCGGCTAGCGGCACAACCTACAATGAGCAGTTCTTC	CASSSASGTTYNEQFF
TRBV3-1	TRBJ1-1	few	NA	TGTGCCAGCACCCAAGGGGAGAACGCTGAAGCTTTCTTT	CASTQGENAEAFF
TRBV25-1	TRBJ1-4	NA	TRBD1	TGTGCCAGCAGTGAGTTGTCAGGGGGATTACCATTGCTGTTTTTT	CASSELSGGLPLLFF
TRBV2	TRBJ1-5	NA	NA	TGTGCCAGCACTGAGTATCTCGGAAGCAATCAGCCCCAGCATTTT	CASTEYLGSNQPQHF
TRBV18	TRBJ2-1	NA	NA	TGTGCCAGATCTTGGCAGGCCTCCTACAATGAGCAGTTCTTC	CARSWQASYNEQFF
TRBV2	TRBJ2-3	few	NA	TGTGCCAGCAGTGACCCCAGGGATACGCAGTATTTT	CASSDPRDTQYF
TRBV5-1	TRBJ2-7	medium-sized	TRBD1	TGCGCCAGCAGCCCCACGACAGGGGGCGAGGAGCAGTACTTC	CASSPTTGGEEQYF
TRBV20-1	TRBJ1-2	NA	NA	TGCAGTGCTACCCCCCCCGCGGCACTGTCGGGCTACACCTTC	CSATPPAALSGYTF
TRBV7-6	TRBJ2-1	many	NA	TGTGCCAGCAGCTTCCAGGGTTTGGGTGAGCAGTTCTTC	CASSFQGLGEQFF
TRBV19	TRBJ2-2	NA	TRBD2	TGTGCCAGTAGTATACCTATCATGCGACTAGCGGCGAACACCGGGGAGCTGTTTTTT	CASSIPIMRLAANTGELFF
TRBV19	TRBJ2-6	few	NA	TGTGCCAGTAGTCAGAGTTTTGCTGGGGCCAACGTCCTGACTTTC	CASSQSFAGANVLTF
TRBV7-3	TRBJ2-6	many	NA	TGTGCCAGCACCCGGGAATCTGGGGCCAACGTCCTGACTTTC	CASTRESGANVLTF
TRBV6-1	TRBJ2-7	few	TRBD2	TGTGCCAGCAGTGAAGCGCTCGGTAGCGGGGAATACGAGCAGTACTTC	CASSEALGSGEYEQYF
TRBV6-5	TRBJ1-2	few	TRBD1	TGTGCCAGCAGGACGCCTCCCGACAGGGATAGCTATGGCTACACCTTC	CASRTPPDRDSYGYTF
TRBV9	TRBJ2-3	NA	TRBD2	TGTGCCAGCAGCGTAGGGACTAGCGGAAACACAGATACGCAGTATTTT	CASSVGTSGNTDTQYF
TRBV12-3/TRBV12-4	TRBJ2-3	many	TRBD2	TGTGCCAGCGCACGGGGGGGCCGCACAGATACGCAGTATTTT	CASARGGRTDTQYF
TRBV5-6	TRBJ1-6	few	NA	TGTGCCAGCAGCTTTTCCGGGGGCGGGTCACCCCTCCACTTT	CASSFSGGGSPLHF
TRBV11-2	TRBJ1-1	few	TRBD1	TGTGCCAGCAGCTTCCAGACAGGGGCCACTGAAGCTTTCTTT	CASSFQTGATEAFF
TRBV12-3/TRBV12-4	TRBJ2-7	few	NA	TGTGCCAGCAGCCGAGAGACCTCCCACGAGCAGTACTTC	CASSRETSHEQYF
TRBV7-2	TRBJ2-5	many	NA	TGTGCCAGCAGCTTAGTAGCGACATTCGGGGAGACCCAGTACTTC	CASSLVATFGETQYF
TRBV5-1	TRBJ2-5	NA	NA	TGCGCCAGCACCCTCGGAGCGGCCGGCCAAGAGACCCAGTACTTC	CASTLGAAGQETQYF
TRBV6-5	TRBJ1-1	many	NA	TGTGCCAGCAGTACGGCTAAGGGGGGGAGAGGCGACACTGAAGCTTTCTTT	CASSTAKGGRGDTEAFF
TRBV19	TRBJ2-3	many	TRBD1	TGTGCCAGTAGCCGATTTAGTGGGACAGGCATTGCAGATACGCAGTATTTT	CASSRFSGTGIADTQYF
TRBV30	TRBJ2-7	NA	NA	TGTGCCTGGCAACGGGGCCCTGGGAGGCAGTACTTC	CAWQRGPGRQYF
TRBV7-2	TRBJ2-2	NA	TRBD2	TGTGCCAGCAGCCCCAATCCGGGACTAGCCGGGGAGCTGTTTTTT	CASSPNPGLAGELFF
TRBV18	TRBJ2-3	few	NA	TGTGCCAGCTCACCACCCACGACAGATACGCAGTATTTT	CASSPPTTDTQYF
TRBV14	TRBJ1-2	few	TRBD1	TGTGCCAGCAGCCAAGATAGGGGGCTCAGACCCCCTCGGTATGGCTACACCTTC	CASSQDRGLRPPRYGYTF
TRBV20-1	TRBJ2-6	NA	NA	TGCAGTGCTAGAGAAGGACGGGCTTTGGGGGGGGCCAACGTCCTGACTTTC	CSAREGRALGGANVLTF
TRBV20-1	TRBJ1-2	many	NA	TGCAGTGCTAGAGATTGGGGCTATGGCTACACCTTC	CSARDWGYGYTF
TRBV29-1	TRBJ1-2	NA	NA	TGCAGCGTCGGTGAATATGGCTACACCTTC	CSVGEYGYTF
TRBV4-1	TRBJ2-1	few	NA	TGCGCCAGCAGCCAAGATTGGTGGCAGTCCCCTTACAATGAGCAGTTCTTC	CASSQDWWQSPYNEQFF
TRBV6-6	TRBJ2-5	few	TRBD2	TGTGCCAGCAGTTACGGGGGGGGAGGGGCAGAGACCCAGTACTTC	CASSYGGGGAETQYF
TRBV20-1	TRBJ1-1	few	NA	TGCAGTGCTAGAGACCAACGGGCGGGTGAAGCTTTCTTT	CSARDQRAGEAFF
TRBV29-1	TRBJ2-5	few	TRBD2	TGCAGCGGTAAACTAGCGGGAAGTGAGACCCAGTACTTC	CSGKLAGSETQYF
TRBV20-1	TRBJ2-7	few	TRBD1	TGCAGTGCTAGAGATGGGGGACAGGGGCCCGAGCAGTACTTC	CSARDGGQGPEQYF
TRBV6-2/TRBV6-3	TRBJ2-1	few	NA	TGTGCCAGCAGCCTACAGCATACCTACAATGAGCAGTTCTTC	CASSLQHTYNEQFF
TRBV7-9	TRBJ1-1	few	NA	TGTGCCAGCAGCTTAGCCGTTCACACTGAAGCTTTCTTT	CASSLAVHTEAFF
TRBV12-3/TRBV12-4	TRBJ2-7	many	NA	TGTGCCAGCAGCCCGATTCCGGGACTTTCCTACGAGCAGTACTTC	CASSPIPGLSYEQYF